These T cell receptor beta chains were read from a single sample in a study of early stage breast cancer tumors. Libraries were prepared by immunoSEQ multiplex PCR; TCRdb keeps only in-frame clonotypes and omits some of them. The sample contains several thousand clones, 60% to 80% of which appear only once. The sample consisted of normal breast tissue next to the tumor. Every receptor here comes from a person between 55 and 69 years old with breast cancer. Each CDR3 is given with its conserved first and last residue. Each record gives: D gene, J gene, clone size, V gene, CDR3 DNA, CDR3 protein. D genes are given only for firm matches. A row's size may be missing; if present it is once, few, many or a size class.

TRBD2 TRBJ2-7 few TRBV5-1 TGCGCCAGCAGCTTGGGGACTAGGATTAGCGAGCAGTACTTC CASSLGTRISEQYF
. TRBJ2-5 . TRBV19 TGTGCCAGTAGTATATCCTCCACCGGGGGACAAGAGACCCAGTACTTC CASSISSTGGQETQYF
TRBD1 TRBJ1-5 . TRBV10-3 TGTGCCATCAGTGGAGGACAGGGGGCCGGGCAGCCCCAGCATTTT CAISGGQGAGQPQHF
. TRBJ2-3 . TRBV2 TGTGCTAACGGGACTGAGGACCGTACGCAGTATTTT CANGTEDRTQYF
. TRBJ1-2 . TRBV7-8 TGTGCCAGCAGCTTAGGCCGGTTCAACTATGGCTACACCTTC CASSLGRFNYGYTF
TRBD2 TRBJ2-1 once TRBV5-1 TGCGCCAGCAGTAAGGCCGGGACTAAGGACAATGAGCAGTTCTTC CASSKAGTKDNEQFF
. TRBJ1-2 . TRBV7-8 TGTGCCAGCAGCTTATCGAGAGGACAGCTCTCAGGTGGCTACACCTTC CASSLSRGQLSGGYTF
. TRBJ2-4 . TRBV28 TGTGCCAGCAGTTTGCCCGTGAGGGAAAACATTCAGTACTTC CASSLPVRENIQYF
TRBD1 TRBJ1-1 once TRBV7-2 TGTGCCAGCAGCGCGAGGACAGGGCGCACTGAAGCTTTCTTT CASSARTGRTEAFF
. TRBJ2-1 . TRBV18 TGTGCCAGCTCACCGGAGGAGAACGGTGAGCAGTTCTTC CASSPEENGEQFF
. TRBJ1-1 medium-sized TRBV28 TGTGCCAGCAGTTTGGGAAGGGGCACTGAAGCTTTCTTT CASSLGRGTEAFF
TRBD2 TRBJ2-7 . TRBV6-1 TGTTCCCGGGGGAGGGGACCCTACGAGCAGTACTTC CSRGRGPYEQYF
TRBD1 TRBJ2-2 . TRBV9 TGTGCCAGCAGCGTAGGGGTGCAGGGGGAAGGCGGGGAGCTGTTTTTT CASSVGVQGEGGELFF
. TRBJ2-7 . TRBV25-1 TGTGCCAGCAGTGAGGGGCAGTACGAGCAGTACTTC CASSEGQYEQYF
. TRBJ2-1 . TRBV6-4 TGTGCCAGCTCGGCACAATGGAGCTCCTACAATGAGCAGTTCTTC CASSAQWSSYNEQFF
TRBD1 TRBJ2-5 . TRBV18 TGTGCCAGCTCACCACGAAGACAGGGGCAAGTAATAGGAGAGACCCAGTACTTC CASSPRRQGQVIGETQYF
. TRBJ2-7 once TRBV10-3 TGTGCCACCGCGGGACAGAGGGACTACGAGCAGTACTTC CATAGQRDYEQYF
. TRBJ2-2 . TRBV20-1 TGCAGTGCTAGGGGGCACGGGGAGCTGTTTTTT CSARGHGELFF
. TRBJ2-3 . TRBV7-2 TGTGCCAGCAGCCAGGGAACGAATACGCAGTATTTT CASSQGTNTQYF
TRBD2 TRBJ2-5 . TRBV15 TGTGCCACCAGCATCGGGGGGGAAGAGACCCAGTACTTC CATSIGGEETQYF
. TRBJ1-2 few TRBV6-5 TGTGCCAGCAGTTACAGCGGGGTCTCTGGCTACACCTTC CASSYSGVSGYTF
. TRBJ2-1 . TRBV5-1 TGCGCCAGCAGACCTGACAGTCACAATGAGCAGTTCTTC CASRPDSHNEQFF
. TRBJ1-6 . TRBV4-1 TGCGCCAGCAGCCAAGATGGGCAGGGGAGTAATTCACCCCTCCACTTT CASSQDGQGSNSPLHF
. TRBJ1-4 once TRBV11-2 TGTGCCAGCAGCTTAGCTCGGACGGGGGGGGAAAAACTGTTTTTT CASSLARTGGEKLFF
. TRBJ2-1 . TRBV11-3 TGTGCCAGCAGATTTGGAGGTAGCTCCTACAATGAGCAGTTCTTC CASRFGGSSYNEQFF
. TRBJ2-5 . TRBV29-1 TGCAGCGTTGAAGATGCCGCCGGGGGTGAGACCCAGTACTTC CSVEDAAGGETQYF
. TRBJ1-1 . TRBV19 TGTGCCAGTAGTACCCTGGGCCGGAACACTGAAGCTTTCTTT CASSTLGRNTEAFF
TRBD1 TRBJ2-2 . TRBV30 TGTGCCTGGAGTGCTGGGACAGGGGGCCGAACCGGGGAGCTGTTTTTT CAWSAGTGGRTGELFF
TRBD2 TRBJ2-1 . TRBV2 TGTGCCAGCAGTGTAGTAGCGGGAGGGCCAACCAATGAGCAGTTCTTC CASSVVAGGPTNEQFF
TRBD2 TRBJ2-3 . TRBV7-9 TGTGCCAGCAATCTAGCGGGAGGTAGCACAGATACGCAGTATTTT CASNLAGGSTDTQYF
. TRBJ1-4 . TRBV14 TGTGCCAGCAGCCTCAGGGGTCCAGCTAGGGAAAAACTGTTTTTT CASSLRGPAREKLFF